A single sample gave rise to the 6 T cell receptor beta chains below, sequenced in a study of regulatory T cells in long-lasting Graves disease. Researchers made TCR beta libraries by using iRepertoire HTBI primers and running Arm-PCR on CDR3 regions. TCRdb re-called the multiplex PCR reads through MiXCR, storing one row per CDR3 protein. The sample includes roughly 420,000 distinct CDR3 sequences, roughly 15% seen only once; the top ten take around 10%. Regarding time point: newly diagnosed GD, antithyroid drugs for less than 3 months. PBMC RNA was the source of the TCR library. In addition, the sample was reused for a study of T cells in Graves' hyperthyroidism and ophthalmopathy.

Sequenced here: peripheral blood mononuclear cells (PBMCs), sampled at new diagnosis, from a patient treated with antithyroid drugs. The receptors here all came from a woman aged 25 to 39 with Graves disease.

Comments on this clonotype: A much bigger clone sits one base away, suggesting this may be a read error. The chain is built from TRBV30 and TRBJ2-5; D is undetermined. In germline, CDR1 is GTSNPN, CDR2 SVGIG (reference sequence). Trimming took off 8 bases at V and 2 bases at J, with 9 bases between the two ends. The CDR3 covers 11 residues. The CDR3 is CALGRQETQYF. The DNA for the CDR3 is TGTGCCCTTGGCCGTCAAGAGACCCAGTACTTC.

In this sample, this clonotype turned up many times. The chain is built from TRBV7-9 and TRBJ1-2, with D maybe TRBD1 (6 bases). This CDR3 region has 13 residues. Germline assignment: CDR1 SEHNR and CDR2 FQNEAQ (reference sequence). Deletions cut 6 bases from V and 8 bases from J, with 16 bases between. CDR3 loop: CASRPQQGGGYTF. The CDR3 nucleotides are TGTGCCAGCAGGCCTCAACAGGGAGGCGGCTACACCTTC.

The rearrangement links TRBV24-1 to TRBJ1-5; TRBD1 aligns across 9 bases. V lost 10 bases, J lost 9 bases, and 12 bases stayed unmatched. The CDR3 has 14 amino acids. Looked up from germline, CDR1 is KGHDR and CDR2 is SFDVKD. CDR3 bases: TGTGCCACTGGGGACAGGGAGGATGGTAGGCCCCAGCATTTT. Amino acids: CATGDREDGRPQHF.

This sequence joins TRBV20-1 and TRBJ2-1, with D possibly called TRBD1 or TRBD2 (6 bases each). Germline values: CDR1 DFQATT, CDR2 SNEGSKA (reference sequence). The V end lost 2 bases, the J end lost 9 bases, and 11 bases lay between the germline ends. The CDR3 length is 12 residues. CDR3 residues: CSARRGVSEQFF. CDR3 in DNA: TGCAGTGCTAGAAGGGGGGTGAGTGAGCAGTTCTTC.

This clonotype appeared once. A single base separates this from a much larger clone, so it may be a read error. For the CDR3, the DNA is TGTGCCAGCAGCCAAGATATATCCTACAATGAGCACTTCTTC. Translated, it gives CASSQDISYNEHFF. This sequence joins TRBV3-1 and TRBJ2-1; unclear D gene. Per the germline V gene, CDR1 is LGHDT and CDR2 is YNNKEL (reference sequence). The CDR3 spans 14 residues.

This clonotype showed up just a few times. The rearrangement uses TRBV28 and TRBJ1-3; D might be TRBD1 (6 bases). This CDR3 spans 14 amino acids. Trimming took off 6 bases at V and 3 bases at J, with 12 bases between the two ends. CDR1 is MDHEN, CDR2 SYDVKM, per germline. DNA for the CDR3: TGTGCCAGCAGCGGGGGGCCACTTGGAAACACCATATATTTT. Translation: CASSGGPLGNTIYF.